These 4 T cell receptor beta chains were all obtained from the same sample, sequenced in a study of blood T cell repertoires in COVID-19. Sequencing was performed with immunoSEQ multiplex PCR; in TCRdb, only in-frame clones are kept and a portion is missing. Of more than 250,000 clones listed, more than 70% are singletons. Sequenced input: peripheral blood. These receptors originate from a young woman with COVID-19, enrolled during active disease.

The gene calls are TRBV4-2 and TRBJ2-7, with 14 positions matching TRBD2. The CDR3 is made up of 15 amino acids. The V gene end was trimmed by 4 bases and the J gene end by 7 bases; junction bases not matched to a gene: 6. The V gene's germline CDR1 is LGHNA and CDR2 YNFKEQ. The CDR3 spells CASSPTSGGAREQYF. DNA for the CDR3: TGTGCCAGCAGCCCGACTAGCGGGGGGGCCCGGGAGCAGTACTTC.

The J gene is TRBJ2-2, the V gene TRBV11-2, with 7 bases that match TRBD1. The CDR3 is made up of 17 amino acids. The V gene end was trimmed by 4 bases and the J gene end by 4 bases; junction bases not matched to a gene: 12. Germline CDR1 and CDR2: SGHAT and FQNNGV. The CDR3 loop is CASSYRQGSFVTGELFF. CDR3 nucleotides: TGTGCCAGCAGCTACAGACAGGGATCGTTTGTCACCGGGGAGCTGTTTTTT.

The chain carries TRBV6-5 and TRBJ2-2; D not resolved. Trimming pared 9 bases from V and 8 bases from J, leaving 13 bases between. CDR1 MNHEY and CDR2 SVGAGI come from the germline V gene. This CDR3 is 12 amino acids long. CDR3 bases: TGTGCCAGTCGAGAGTTTTTGGGGGAGCTGTTTTTT. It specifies CASREFLGELFF.

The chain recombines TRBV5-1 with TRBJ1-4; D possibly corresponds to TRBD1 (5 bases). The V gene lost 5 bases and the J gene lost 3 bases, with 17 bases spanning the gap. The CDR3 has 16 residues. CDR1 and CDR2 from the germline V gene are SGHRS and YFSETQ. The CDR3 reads CASSGGEGRPNEKLFF. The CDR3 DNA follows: TGCGCCAGCAGTGGAGGGGAGGGGAGACCTAATGAAAAACTGTTTTTT.